The rows below give T cell receptor beta chains drawn from one sample of a study of cytomegalovirus exposure and HLA in healthy donors. Assay: immunoSEQ multiplex PCR; the TCRdb copy retains only in-frame clones and omits some. Among over 60,000 clones, around 75% were seen once, and the ten largest hold 7.4%. Sequenced material: PBMCs. The receptors originated from a woman younger than 45 in good health and CMV-seropositive. The CDR3 runs from the conserved cysteine through the conserved F or W. The D gene is left open where the match is weak. A clone size is listed for some rows: how often the clone was seen (once, few, many), or a class if it is expanded.

j_call,cdr3_length,d_call,clone_size,v_call,cdr3_aa,cdr3_nt
TRBJ2-7,15,.,.,TRBV7-9,CASSLEWGSSYEQYF,TGTGCCAGCAGCTTAGAGTGGGGCAGCTCCTACGAGCAGTACTTC
TRBJ2-3,17,.,.,TRBV7-9,CASSLGVGGRSTDTQYF,TGTGCCAGCAGTTTGGGAGTTGGGGGGAGAAGCACAGATACGCAGTATTTT
TRBJ2-2,16,TRBD2,.,TRBV7-3,CASSRGLAGVSGELFF,TGTGCCAGCAGCCGCGGACTAGCGGGAGTTTCCGGGGAGCTGTTTTTT
TRBJ2-2,17,TRBD2,.,TRBV5-6,CASSWETSGSFGGELFF,TGTGCCAGCAGCTGGGAGACTAGCGGGAGTTTTGGCGGGGAGCTGTTTTTT
TRBJ2-1,15,TRBD2,.,TRBV5-6,CASSSLAGVTYEQFF,TGTGCCAGCAGCTCACTAGCGGGAGTAACGTATGAGCAGTTCTTC
TRBJ1-2,14,.,.,TRBV6-1,CASTLPREIYGYTF,TGTGCCAGCACCCTCCCCAGGGAAATCTATGGCTACACCTTC
TRBJ2-3,15,TRBD1,few,TRBV5-1,CASSLGQGSEDTQYF,TGCGCCAGCAGCCTGGGACAGGGGAGTGAGGATACGCAGTATTTT
TRBJ1-5,13,.,.,TRBV19,CASGGSSNQPQHF,TGTGCCAGTGGAGGGAGTAGCAATCAGCCCCAGCATTTT
TRBJ2-4,15,.,.,TRBV6-1,CASSDSQLASNIQYF,TGTGCCAGCAGTGATTCCCAGCTAGCCTCCAACATTCAGTACTTC
TRBJ1-2,14,.,once,TRBV5-1,CASSLGDKRYGYTF,TGCGCCAGCAGCTTGGGGGACAAGCGCTATGGCTACACCTTC
TRBJ1-1,14,.,.,TRBV4-3,CASSQGLGNTEAFF,TGCGCCAGCAGCCAAGGTCTAGGGAACACTGAAGCTTTCTTT
TRBJ2-3,15,.,few,TRBV6-4,CASNGLSSSTDTQYF,TGTGCCAGCAACGGACTATCCTCTAGCACAGATACGCAGTATTTT
TRBJ1-2,13,.,.,TRBV13,CASSLARNYGYTF,TGTGCCAGCAGCTTAGCGAGGAACTATGGCTACACCTTC
TRBJ2-7,16,TRBD1,.,TRBV9,CASTLGVGTGGDEQYF,TGTGCCAGCACCCTAGGGGTCGGGACAGGGGGTGACGAGCAGTACTTC
TRBJ2-7,14,.,.,TRBV6-1,CASSVGRYSYEQYF,TGTGCCAGCAGTGTGGGCAGATATTCCTACGAGCAGTACTTC
TRBJ2-1,16,TRBD2,.,TRBV6-5,CASSYASGTSGIGQFF,TGTGCCAGCAGCTACGCTTCCGGGACTAGCGGGATAGGGCAGTTCTTC
TRBJ1-1,14,.,.,TRBV27,CASSLSGGNTEAFF,TGTGCCAGCAGTTTATCAGGGGGAAACACTGAAGCTTTCTTT
TRBJ1-4,15,.,.,TRBV27,CASSSAGGTNEKLFF,TGTGCCAGCAGTTCCGCCGGGGGAACTAATGAAAAACTGTTTTTT
TRBJ1-1,14,.,.,TRBV5-1,CASSAASRNTEAFF,TGCGCCAGCAGCGCGGCCTCCAGGAACACTGAAGCTTTCTTT
TRBJ2-7,16,TRBD1,.,TRBV28,CASSLTTPGQNYEQYF,TGTGCCAGCTCCCTTACGACCCCGGGACAGAACTACGAGCAGTACTTC
TRBJ1-2,13,.,.,TRBV19,CASKVGQNYGYTF,TGTGCCAGTAAAGTCGGACAGAACTATGGCTACACCTTC
TRBJ1-2,12,.,.,TRBV7-2,CASSLGRGSYTF,TGTGCCAGCAGCTTAGGTCGGGGGAGCTACACCTTC
TRBJ2-3,15,.,.,TRBV30,CACEGGGARTDTQYF,TGTGCCTGCGAGGGAGGGGGAGCGCGCACAGATACGCAGTATTTT
TRBJ2-5,15,TRBD2,.,TRBV7-9,CASDQGQRGGETQYF,TGTGCCAGCGATCAAGGGCAGCGGGGTGGGGAGACCCAGTACTTC
TRBJ1-5,14,TRBD1,few,TRBV6-6,CASSSWTGGQPQHF,TGTGCCAGCAGTTCCTGGACAGGGGGTCAGCCCCAGCATTTT
TRBJ2-5,15,TRBD1,.,TRBV11-2,CASGDRGPAKETQYF,TGTGCCAGCGGGGACAGGGGGCCAGCCAAGGAAACCCAGTACTTC
TRBJ2-3,13,.,.,TRBV29-1,CSVAGRSTDTQYF,TGCAGCGTGGCGGGAAGGAGCACAGATACGCAGTATTTT
TRBJ1-1,11,.,.,TRBV29-1,CSVRRDTEAFF,TGCAGCGTTCGGCGGGACACTGAAGCTTTCTTT
TRBJ2-7,16,TRBD1,.,TRBV14,CASSPTRTGRSYEQYF,TGTGCCAGCAGCCCCACCCGGACAGGCCGCTCCTACGAGCAGTACTTC
TRBJ2-3,17,TRBD1,.,TRBV5-1,CASSRGDRVGGTDTQYF,TGCGCCAGCAGCCGCGGGGACAGGGTCGGGGGCACAGATACGCAGTATTTT
TRBJ1-2,11,.,.,TRBV9,CASWRPYGYTF,TGTGCCAGCTGGAGGCCCTATGGCTACACCTTC
TRBJ1-1,15,.,.,TRBV10-3,CAISELWRMNTEAFF,TGTGCCATCAGTGAGTTGTGGCGGATGAACACTGAAGCTTTCTTT
TRBJ2-7,20,TRBD1,.,TRBV14,CASSQRPSTVGTGPLYEQYF,TGTGCCAGCAGCCAACGTCCTTCTACCGTCGGGACAGGCCCTCTCTACGAGCAGTACTTC
TRBJ2-1,16,TRBD1,.,TRBV4-1,CASSHNRGLSYNEQFF,TGCGCCAGCAGCCATAACAGGGGGCTGTCCTACAATGAGCAGTTCTTC
TRBJ2-5,13,.,.,TRBV5-6,CASRLGPGETQYF,TGTGCCAGCAGACTCGGACCGGGGGAGACCCAGTACTTC
TRBJ2-5,15,.,few,TRBV5-6,CASSSAGVFQETQYF,TGTGCCAGCAGCTCAGCAGGGGTCTTCCAAGAGACCCAGTACTTC
TRBJ1-1,14,.,few,TRBV18,CASSSQTALTEAFF,TGTGCCAGCTCATCACAAACAGCTCTCACTGAAGCTTTCTTT
TRBJ2-7,13,TRBD1,.,TRBV27,CASRRQGSYEQYF,TGTGCCAGCAGAAGACAGGGCTCCTACGAGCAGTACTTC
TRBJ2-3,15,TRBD2,.,TRBV30,CAWELGLAGTDTQYF,TGTGCCTGGGAACTGGGACTAGCGGGGACAGATACGCAGTATTTT
TRBJ2-2,15,.,.,TRBV11-2,CASNPRGGGTGELFF,TGTGCCAGCAACCCTCGCGGAGGAGGGACCGGGGAGCTGTTTTTT
TRBJ2-3,18,TRBD1,once,TRBV2,CASSSHGGTGFGTDTQYF,TGTGCCAGCAGTTCCCACGGCGGGACAGGGTTTGGCACAGATACGCAGTATTTT
TRBJ2-6,15,.,.,TRBV7-9,CSSSLNRAGANVLTF,TGTTCCAGCAGCCTAAACAGGGCTGGGGCCAACGTCCTGACTTTC